One T cell receptor beta chain is described in this entry. The data stem from a study of T cell responses to AZD1222 COVID-19 vaccine. Using immunoSEQ multiplex PCR, the repertoire was profiled, and TCRdb retains in-frame clones only, with some absent. The sample has 130,000 to 150,000 clones, roughly 91% seen once. The source is an adult in good health. The sequencing used peripheral blood, collected on day 0 of AZD1222 vaccination.

The CDR3 reads CASSPSSGNYNEQFF. CDR3 nucleotides: TGTGCCAGCAGCCCCTCTAGCGGGAACTACAATGAGCAGTTCTTC. The J gene is TRBJ2-1, the V gene TRBV11-2, with TRBD2 identical over 9 bases. The germline V gene encodes CDR1 SGHAT and CDR2 FQNNGV. This CDR3 spans 15 amino acids. Losses at the gene ends were 5 bases for V and 3 bases for J; bases not matched to a gene: 5.